This T cell receptor (beta chain) was recorded in a study of blood T cell repertoires in COVID-19. V lost 1 base, J lost 2 bases, and 5 bases stayed unmatched. In germline, CDR1 is SGHVS, CDR2 FQNEAQ. This CDR3 spans 16 amino acids. Produced via immunoSEQ multiplex PCR; TCRdb's table is partial and in-frame only. Of under 200,000 clones in the sample, around 85% are singletons; the top ten hold more than 0.7%. The TCR originated in a woman aged 65 to 85 with acute or convalescent COVID-19. The sample comprised peripheral blood. The rearrangement uses TRBV7-8 and TRBJ2-7; 10 nucleotides line up with TRBD2. DNA for the CDR3: TGTGCCAGCAGCTTAGGCACTAGCGGGACTACCTACGAGCAGTACTTC. Its protein is CASSLGTSGTTYEQYF.